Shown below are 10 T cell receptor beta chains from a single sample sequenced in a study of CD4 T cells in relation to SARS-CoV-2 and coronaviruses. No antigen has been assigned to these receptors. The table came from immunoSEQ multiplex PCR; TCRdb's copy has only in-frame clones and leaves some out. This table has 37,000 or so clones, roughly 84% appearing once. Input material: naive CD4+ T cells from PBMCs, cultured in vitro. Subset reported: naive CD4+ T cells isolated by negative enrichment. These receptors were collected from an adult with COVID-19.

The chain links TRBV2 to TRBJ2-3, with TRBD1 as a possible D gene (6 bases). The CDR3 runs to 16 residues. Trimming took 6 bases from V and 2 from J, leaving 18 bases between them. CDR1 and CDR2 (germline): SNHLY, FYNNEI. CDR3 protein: CASSRGGHQNTDTQYF. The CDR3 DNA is TGTGCCAGCAGCCGAGGGGGACATCAAAACACAGATACGCAGTATTTT.

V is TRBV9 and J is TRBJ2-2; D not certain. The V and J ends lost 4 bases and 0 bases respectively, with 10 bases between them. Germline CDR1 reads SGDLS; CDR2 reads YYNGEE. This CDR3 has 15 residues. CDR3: CASSSDGSNTGELFF. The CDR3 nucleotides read TGTGCCAGCAGCTCGGACGGTTCGAACACCGGGGAGCTGTTTTTT.

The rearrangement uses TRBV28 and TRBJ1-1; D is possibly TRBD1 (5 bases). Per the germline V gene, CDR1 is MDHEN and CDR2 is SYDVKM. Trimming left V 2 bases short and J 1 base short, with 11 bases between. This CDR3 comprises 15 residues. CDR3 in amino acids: CASSLQGRKNTEAFF. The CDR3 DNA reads TGTGCCAGCAGTTTACAGGGTAGAAAGAACACTGAAGCTTTCTTT.

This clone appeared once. The CDR3 coding sequence is TGCGCCAGCAGCCCGCCGGGACCCTACTATGGCTACACCTTC. It codes for CASSPPGPYYGYTF. V usage is TRBV5-1 and J usage is TRBJ1-2; perhaps TRBD1 as D (5 bases). The CDR3 length is 14 residues. From germline, CDR1 is SGHRS and CDR2 YFSETQ. V was shortened by 4 bases and J by 3 bases, with 13 bases between the two germline ends.

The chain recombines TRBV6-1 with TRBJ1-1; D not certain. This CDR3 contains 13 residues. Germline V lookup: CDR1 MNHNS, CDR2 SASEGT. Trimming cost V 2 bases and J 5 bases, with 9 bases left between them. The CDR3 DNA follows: TGTGCCAGCAGTGAAATAACACAGACTGAAGCTTTCTTT. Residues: CASSEITQTEAFF.

The CDR3 region has the DNA TGTGCCAGCAGTTACAAGGGCGAGTATCAGCCCCAGCATTTT. It is translated as CASSYKGEYQPQHF. V is TRBV6-6 and J is TRBJ1-5; D unresolved. Germline-derived CDR1 and CDR2 are MNHNY and SVGAGI (reference sequence). V was trimmed by 2 bases and J by 5 bases, leaving 10 bases between them. This CDR3 region has 14 residues.

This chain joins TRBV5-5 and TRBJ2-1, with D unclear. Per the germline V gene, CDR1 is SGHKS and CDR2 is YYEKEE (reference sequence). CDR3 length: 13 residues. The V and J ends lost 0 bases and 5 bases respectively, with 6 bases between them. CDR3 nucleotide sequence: TGTGCCAGCAGCTTGGTCTCGGACAATGAGCAGTTCTTC. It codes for CASSLVSDNEQFF.

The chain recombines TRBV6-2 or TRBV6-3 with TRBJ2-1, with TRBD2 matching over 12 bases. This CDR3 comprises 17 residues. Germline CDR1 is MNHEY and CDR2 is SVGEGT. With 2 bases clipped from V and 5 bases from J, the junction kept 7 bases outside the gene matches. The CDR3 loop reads CASSYRGWTSGNNEQFF. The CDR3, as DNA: TGTGCCAGCAGTTACCGCGGATGGACTAGCGGGAACAATGAGCAGTTCTTC.

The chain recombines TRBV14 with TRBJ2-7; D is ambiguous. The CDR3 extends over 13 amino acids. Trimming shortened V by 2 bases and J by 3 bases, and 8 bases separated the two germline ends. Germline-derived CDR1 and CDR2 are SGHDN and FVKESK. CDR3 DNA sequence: TGTGCCAGCAGCCAATTCACGGTCTACGAGCAGTACTTC. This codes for CASSQFTVYEQYF.

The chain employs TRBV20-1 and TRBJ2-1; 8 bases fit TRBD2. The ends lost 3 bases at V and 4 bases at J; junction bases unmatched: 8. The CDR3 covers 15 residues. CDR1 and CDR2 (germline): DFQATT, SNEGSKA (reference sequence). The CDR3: CSASLLLAAYNEQFF. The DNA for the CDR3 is TGCAGTGCTAGTTTGTTACTAGCGGCTTACAATGAGCAGTTCTTC.